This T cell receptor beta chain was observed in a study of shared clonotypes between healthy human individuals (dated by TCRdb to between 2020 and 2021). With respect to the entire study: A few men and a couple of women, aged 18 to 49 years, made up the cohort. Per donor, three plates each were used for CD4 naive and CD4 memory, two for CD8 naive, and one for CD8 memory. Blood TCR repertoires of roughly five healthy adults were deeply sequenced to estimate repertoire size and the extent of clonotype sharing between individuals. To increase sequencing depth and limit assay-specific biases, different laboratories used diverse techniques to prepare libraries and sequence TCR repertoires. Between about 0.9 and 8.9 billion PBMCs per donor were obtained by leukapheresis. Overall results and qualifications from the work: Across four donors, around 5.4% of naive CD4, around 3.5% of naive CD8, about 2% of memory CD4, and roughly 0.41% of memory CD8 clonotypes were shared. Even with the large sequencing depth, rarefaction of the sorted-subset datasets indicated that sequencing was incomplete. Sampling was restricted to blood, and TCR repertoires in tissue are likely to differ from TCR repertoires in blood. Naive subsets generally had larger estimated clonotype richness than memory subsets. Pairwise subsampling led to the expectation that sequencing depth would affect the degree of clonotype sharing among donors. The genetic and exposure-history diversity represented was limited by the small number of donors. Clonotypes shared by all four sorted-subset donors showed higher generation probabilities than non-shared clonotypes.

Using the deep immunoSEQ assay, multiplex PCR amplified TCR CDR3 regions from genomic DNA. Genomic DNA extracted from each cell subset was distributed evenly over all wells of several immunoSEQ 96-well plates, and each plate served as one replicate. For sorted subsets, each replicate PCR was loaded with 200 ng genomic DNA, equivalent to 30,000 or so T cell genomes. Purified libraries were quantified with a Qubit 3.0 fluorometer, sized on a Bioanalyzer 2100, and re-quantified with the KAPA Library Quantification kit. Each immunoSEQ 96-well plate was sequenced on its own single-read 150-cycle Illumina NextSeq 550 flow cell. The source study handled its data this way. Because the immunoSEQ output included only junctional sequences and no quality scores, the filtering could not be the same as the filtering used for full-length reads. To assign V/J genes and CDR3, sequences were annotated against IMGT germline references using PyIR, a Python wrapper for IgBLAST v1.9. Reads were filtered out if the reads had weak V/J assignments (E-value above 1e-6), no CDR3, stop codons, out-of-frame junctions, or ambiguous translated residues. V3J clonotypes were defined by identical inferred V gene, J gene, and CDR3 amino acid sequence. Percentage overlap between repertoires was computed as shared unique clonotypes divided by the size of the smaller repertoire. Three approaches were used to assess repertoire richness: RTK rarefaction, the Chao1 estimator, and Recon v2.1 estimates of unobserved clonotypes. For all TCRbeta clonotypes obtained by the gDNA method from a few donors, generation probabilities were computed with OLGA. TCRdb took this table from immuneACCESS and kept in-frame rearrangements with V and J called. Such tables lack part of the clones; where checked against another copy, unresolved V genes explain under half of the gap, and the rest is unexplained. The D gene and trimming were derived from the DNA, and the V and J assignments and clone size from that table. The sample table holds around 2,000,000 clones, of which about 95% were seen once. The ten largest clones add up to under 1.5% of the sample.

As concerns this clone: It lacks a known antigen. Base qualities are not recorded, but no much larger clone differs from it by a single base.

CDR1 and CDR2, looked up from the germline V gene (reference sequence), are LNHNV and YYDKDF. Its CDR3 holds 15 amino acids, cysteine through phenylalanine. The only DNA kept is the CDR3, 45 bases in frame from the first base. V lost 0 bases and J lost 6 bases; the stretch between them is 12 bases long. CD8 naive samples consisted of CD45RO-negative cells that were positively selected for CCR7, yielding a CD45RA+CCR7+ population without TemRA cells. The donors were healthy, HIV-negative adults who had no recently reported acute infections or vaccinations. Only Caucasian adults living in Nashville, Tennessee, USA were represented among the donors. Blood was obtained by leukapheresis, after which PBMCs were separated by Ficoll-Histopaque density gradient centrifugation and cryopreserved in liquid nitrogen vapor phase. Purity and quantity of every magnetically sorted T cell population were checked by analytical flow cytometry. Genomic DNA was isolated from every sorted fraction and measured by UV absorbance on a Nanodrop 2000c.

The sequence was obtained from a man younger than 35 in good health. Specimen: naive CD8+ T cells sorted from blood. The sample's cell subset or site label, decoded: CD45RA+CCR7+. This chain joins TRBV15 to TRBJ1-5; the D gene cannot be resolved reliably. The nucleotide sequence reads TGTGCCACCAGCAGAGATCCGGGGAAGGGTCAGCCCCAGCATTTT. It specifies CATSRDPGKGQPQHF.